The clone carrying this TCR beta chain was counted at least ten times. This specimen belongs to a study of T cells in Graves' hyperthyroidism and ophthalmopathy. It was at first hyperthyroidism diagnosis, before any ophthalmopathy symptoms, that the blood sample was taken. PBMCs stemmed from 10 ml fresh peripheral blood. The CDR3 is 15 amino acids. The germline CDR1 and CDR2 sequences are MNHEY and SVGEGT. V was pared by 4 bases and J by 4 bases, with 5 bases of the junction left unmatched. Template material for amplifying TCR beta CDR3 regions consisted of RNA transcripts. First-round RT-PCR of the TCR CDR3 relied on the HTBI primer set. TCRdb re-called the multiplex PCR reads through MiXCR, storing one row per CDR3 protein. The sample has 380,000 or so distinct CDR3 sequences; roughly 13% are singletons.

The sequencing input was blood. This clonotype was sampled from a young man with Graves' hyperthyroidism that later progressed to Graves' ophthalmopathy. The V call is TRBV6-2 or TRBV6-3, the J call TRBJ2-7; 12 bases line up with TRBD1. The chain's CDR3 is CASSSPGQGAYEQYF. The CDR3, as DNA: TGTGCCAGCAGTTCCCCGGGACAGGGGGCTTACGAGCAGTACTTC.